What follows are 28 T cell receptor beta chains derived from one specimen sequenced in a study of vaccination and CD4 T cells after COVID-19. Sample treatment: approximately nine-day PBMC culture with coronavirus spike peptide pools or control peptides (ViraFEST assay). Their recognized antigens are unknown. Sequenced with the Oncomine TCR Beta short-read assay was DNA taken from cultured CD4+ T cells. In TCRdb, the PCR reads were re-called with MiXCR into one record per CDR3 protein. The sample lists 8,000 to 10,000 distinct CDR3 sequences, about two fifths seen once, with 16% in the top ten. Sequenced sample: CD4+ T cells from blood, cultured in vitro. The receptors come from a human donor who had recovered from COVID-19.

The CDR3 here is CASSLGQITDTQYF. DNA of the CDR3: TGCGCCAGCAGCTTGGGACAGATCACAGATACGCAGTATTTT. The rearrangement links TRBV5-1 to TRBJ2-3, with D perhaps matching TRBD1 (5 bases). The ends were cut back, 0 bases at V and 2 bases at J, with 7 bases in the middle. CDR1 and CDR2 from the germline V gene are SGHRS and YFSETQ. The CDR3 extends over 14 amino acids.

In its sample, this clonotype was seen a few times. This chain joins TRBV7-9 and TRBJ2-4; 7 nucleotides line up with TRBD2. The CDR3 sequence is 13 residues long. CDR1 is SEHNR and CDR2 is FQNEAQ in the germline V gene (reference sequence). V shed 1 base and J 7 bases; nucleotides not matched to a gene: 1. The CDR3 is CASSLGEGNIQYF. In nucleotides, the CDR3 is TGTGCCAGCAGCTTAGGGGAGGGGAACATTCAGTACTTC.

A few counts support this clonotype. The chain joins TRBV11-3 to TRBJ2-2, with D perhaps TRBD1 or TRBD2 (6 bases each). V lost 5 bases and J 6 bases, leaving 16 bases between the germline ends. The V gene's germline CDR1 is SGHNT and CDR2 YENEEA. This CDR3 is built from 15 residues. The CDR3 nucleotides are TGTGCCAGCAGCAACCGGGGGCGCGGGTCCGGGGAGCTGTTTTTT. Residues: CASSNRGRGSGELFF.

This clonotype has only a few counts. The CDR3 bases are TGTGCCAGCAGCCGGGGACAGAACTATGGCTACACCTTC. Protein: CASSRGQNYGYTF. V usage is TRBV7-9 and J usage is TRBJ1-2; TRBD1 agrees at 7 bases. J gave up 2 bases and V 5 bases, and 2 bases lay outside the gene matches. This CDR3 region has 13 residues. The germline CDR1 and CDR2 sequences are SEHNR and FQNEAQ (reference sequence).

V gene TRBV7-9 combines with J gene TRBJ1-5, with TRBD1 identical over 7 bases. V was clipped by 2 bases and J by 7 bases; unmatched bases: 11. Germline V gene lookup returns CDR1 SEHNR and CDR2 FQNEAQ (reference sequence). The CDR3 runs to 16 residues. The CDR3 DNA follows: TGTGCCAGCAGCTTATCAACGACAGGGCAAGGGCAGCCCCAGCATTTT. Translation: CASSLSTTGQGQPQHF.

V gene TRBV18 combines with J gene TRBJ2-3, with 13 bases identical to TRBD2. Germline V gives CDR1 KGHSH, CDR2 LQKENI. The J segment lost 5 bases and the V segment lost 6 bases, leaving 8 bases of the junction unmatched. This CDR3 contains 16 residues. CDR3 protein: CASSRGLAGTIDTQYF. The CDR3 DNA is TGTGCCAGCTCTCGGGGACTAGCGGGGACCATAGATACGCAGTATTTT. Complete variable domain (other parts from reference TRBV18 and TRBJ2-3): NAGVMQNPRHLVRRRGQEARLRCSPMKGHSHVYWYRQLPEEGLKFMVYLQKENIIDESGMPKERFSAEFPKEGPSILRIQQVVRGDSAAYFCASSRGLAGTIDTQYFGPGTRLTVL.

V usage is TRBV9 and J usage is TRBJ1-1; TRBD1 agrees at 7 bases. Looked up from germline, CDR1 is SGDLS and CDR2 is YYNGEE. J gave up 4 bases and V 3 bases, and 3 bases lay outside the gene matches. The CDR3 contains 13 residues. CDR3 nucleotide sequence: TGTGCCAGCAGCGCCACAGGGGTCACTGAAGCTTTCTTT. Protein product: CASSATGVTEAFF.

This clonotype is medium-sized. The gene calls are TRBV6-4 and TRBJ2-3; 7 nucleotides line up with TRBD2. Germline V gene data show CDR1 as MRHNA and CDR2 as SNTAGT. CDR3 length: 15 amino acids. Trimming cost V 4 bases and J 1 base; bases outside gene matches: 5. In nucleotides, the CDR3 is TGTGCCAGCAGTGTGGCGGGGGAGGGCACAGATACGCAGTATTTT. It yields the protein CASSVAGEGTDTQYF.

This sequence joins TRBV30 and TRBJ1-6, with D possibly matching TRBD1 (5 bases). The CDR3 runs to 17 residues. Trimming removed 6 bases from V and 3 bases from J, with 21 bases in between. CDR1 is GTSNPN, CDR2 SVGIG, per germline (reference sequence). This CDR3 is CACVLEPGRGYNSPLHF. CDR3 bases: TGTGCCTGTGTTCTTGAACCGGGACGGGGCTATAATTCACCCCTCCACTTT.

The DNA of the CDR3 is TGTGCCAGCAGCCCGCCCCCCAAAACTAGCGGGGGGGCGTTAGATACGCAGTATTTT. It encodes CASSPPPKTSGGALDTQYF. This sequence joins TRBV7-8 and TRBJ2-3; 13 bases line up with TRBD2. Trimming cost V 5 bases and J 5 bases; bases outside gene matches: 16. This CDR3 has 19 amino acids. The germline V gene has CDR1 SGHVS and CDR2 FQNEAQ.

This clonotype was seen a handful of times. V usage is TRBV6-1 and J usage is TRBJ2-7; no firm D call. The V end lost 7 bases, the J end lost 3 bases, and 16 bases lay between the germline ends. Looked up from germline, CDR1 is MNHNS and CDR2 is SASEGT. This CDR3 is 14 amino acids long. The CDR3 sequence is CASTDRVNGYEQYF. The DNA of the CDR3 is TGTGCCAGCACCGACCGGGTAAATGGCTACGAGCAGTACTTC.

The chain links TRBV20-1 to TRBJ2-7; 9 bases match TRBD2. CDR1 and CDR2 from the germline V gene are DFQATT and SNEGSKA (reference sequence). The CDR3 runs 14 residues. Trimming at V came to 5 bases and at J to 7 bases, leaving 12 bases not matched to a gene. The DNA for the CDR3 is TGCAGTGCTGAGGGGGTAGCGGGGGCCTTGGAGCAGTACTTC. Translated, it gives CSAEGVAGALEQYF.

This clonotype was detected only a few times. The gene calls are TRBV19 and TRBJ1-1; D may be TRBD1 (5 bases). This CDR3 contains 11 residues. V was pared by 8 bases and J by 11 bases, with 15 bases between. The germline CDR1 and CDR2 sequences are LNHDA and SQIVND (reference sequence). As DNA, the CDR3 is TGTGCCAGTGGCTCAGTGGGGACGGCTTTCTTT. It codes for CASGSVGTAFF.

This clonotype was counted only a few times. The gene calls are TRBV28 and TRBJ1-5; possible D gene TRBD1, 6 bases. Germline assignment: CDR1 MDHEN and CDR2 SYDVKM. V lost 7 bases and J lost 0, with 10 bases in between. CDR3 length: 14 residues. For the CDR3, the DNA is TGTGCCAGCACCACACAGGGTAGCAATCAGCCCCAGCATTTT. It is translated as CASTTQGSNQPQHF.

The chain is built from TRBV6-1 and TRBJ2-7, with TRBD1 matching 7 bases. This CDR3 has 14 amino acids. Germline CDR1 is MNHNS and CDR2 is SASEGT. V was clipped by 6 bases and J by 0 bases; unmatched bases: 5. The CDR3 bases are TGTGCCAGCAGCCAGGACAGGTTCTCCTACGAGCAGTACTTC. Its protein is CASSQDRFSYEQYF.

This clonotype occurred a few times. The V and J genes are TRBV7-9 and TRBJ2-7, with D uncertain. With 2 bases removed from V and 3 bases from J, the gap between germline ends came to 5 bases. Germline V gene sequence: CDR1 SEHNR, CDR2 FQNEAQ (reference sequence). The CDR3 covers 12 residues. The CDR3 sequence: CASSLNSYEQYF. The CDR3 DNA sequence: TGTGCCAGCAGCTTAAACAGCTACGAGCAGTACTTC.

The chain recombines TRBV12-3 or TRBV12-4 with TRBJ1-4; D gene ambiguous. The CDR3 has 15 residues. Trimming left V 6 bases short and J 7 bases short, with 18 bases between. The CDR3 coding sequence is TGTGCCAGCAGACTCGCAGACACCGGTGGTGAAAAACTGTTTTTT. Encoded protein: CASRLADTGGEKLFF.

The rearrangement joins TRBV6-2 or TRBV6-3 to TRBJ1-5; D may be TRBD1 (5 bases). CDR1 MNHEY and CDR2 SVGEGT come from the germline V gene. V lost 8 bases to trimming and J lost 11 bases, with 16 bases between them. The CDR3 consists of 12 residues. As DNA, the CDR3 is TGTGCCAGCGGGTCCGGGGCCAGAACCCAGCATTTT. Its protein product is CASGSGARTQHF.

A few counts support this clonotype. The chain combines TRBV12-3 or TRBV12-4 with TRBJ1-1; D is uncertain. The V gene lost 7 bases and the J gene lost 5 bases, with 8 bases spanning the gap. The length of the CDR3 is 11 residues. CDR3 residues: CASKRGTEAFF. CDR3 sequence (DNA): TGTGCCAGCAAGAGAGGGACTGAAGCTTTCTTT.

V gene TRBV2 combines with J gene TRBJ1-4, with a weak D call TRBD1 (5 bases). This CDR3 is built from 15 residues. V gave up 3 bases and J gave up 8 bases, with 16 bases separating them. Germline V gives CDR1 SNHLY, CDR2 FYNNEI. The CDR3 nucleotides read TGTGCCAGCAGTGAGGAGGGTCTGGGGGGGGAAAAACTGTTTTTT. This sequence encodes CASSEEGLGGEKLFF. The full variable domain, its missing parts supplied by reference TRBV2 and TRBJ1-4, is EPEVTQTPSHQVTQMGQEVILRCVPISNHLYFYWYRQILGQKVEFLVSFYNNEISEKSEIFDDQFSVERPDGSNFTLKIRSTKLEDSAMYFCASSEEGLGGEKLFFGSGTQLSVL.

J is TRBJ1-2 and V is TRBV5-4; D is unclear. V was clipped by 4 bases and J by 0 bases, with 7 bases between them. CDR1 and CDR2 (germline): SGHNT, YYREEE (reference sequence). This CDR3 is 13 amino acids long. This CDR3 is CASSLDPNYGYTF. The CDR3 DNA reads TGTGCCAGCAGCCTCGACCCTAACTATGGCTACACCTTC.

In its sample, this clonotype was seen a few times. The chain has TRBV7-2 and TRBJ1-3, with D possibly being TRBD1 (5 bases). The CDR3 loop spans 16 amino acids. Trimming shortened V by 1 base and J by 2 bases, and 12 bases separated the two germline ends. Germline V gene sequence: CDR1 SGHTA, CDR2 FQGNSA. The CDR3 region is CASSLGQSGAGNTIYF. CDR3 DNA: TGTGCCAGCAGCTTAGGTCAATCGGGGGCTGGAAACACCATATATTTT. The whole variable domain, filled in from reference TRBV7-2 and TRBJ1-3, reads GAGVSQSPSNKVTEKGKDVELRCDPISGHTALYWYRQSLGQGLEFLIYFQGNSAPDKSGLPSDRFSAERTGGSVSTLTIQRTQQEDSAVYLCASSLGQSGAGNTIYFGEGSWLTVV.

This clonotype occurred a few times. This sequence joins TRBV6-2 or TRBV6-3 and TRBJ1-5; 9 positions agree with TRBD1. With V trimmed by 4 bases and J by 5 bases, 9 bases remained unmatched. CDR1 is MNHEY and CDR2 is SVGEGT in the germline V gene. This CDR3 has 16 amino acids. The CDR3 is CASSFSTGGSHQPQHF. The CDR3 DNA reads TGTGCCAGCAGTTTTTCGACAGGGGGAAGTCATCAGCCCCAGCATTTT.

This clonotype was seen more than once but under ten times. In nucleotides, the CDR3 is TGTGCCAGCAGTCTCGGGTGGGGGGAGCAGTTCTTC. As protein: CASSLGWGEQFF. The rearrangement uses TRBV25-1 and TRBJ2-1; the D call may be TRBD1 or TRBD2 (5 bases each). The CDR3 spans 12 residues. Germline-derived CDR1 and CDR2 are MGHDK and SYGVNS. Trimming removed 5 bases from V and 10 bases from J, with 12 bases in between.

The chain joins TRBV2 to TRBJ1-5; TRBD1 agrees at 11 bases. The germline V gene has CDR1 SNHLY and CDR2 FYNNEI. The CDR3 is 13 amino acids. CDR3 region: CAYGTGGTQPQHF. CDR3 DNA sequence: TGTGCGTACGGGACAGGGGGAACTCAGCCCCAGCATTTT.

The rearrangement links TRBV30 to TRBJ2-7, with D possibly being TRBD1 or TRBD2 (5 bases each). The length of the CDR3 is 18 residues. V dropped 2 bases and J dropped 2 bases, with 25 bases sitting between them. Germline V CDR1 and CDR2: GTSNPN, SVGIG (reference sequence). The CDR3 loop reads CAWSTPGRTLRRTYEQYF. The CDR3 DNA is TGTGCCTGGAGTACTCCGGGGCGAACCCTAAGGCGCACCTACGAGCAGTACTTC.

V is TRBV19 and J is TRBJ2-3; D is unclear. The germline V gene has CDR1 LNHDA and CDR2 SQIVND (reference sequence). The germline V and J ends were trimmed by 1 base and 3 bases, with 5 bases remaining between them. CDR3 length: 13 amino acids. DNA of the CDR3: TGTGCCAGTAGTATAGCCATAACAGATACGCAGTATTTT. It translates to CASSIAITDTQYF.

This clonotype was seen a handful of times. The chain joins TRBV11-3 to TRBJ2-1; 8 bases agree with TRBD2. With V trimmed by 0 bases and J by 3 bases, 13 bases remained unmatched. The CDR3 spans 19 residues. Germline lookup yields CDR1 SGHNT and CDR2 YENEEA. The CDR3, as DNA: TGTGCCAGCAGCTTAGATCGGTGGGGAGCGGGGGCTGTCTACAATGAGCAGTTCTTC. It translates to CASSLDRWGAGAVYNEQFF.